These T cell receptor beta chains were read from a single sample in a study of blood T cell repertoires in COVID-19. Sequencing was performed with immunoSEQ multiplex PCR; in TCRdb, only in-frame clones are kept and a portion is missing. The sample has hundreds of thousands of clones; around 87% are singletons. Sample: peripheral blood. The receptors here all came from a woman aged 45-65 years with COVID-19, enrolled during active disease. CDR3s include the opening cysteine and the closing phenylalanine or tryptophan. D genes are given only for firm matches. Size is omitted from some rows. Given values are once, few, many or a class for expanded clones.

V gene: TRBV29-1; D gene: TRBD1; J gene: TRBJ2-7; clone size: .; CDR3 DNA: TGCAGCACTGCCGGGACAGGGTTCCACGAGCAGTACTTC; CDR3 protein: CSTAGTGFHEQYF
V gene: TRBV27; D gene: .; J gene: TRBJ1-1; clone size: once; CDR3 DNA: TGTGCCAGCTATAAACAGATGAACACTGAAGCTTTCTTT; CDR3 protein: CASYKQMNTEAFF
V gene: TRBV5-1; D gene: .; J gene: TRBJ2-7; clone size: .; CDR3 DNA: TGCGCCAGCAGCTCGACGTGGCAGGGAAGCTCCTACGAGCAGTACTTC; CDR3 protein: CASSSTWQGSSYEQYF
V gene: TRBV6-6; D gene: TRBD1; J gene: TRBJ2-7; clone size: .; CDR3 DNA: TGTGCCAGCAGTTACGCGACAGGGGACCACGAGCAGTACTTC; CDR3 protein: CASSYATGDHEQYF
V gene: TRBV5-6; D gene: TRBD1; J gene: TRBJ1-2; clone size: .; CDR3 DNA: TGTGCCAGCAGCATTGGAAGGGGGCGCGGCTATGGCTACACCTTC; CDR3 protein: CASSIGRGRGYGYTF
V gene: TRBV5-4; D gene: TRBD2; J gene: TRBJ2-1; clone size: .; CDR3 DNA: TGTGCCAGCAGCTTTGGGAGGGCCCTAGATGAGCAGTTCTTC; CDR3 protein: CASSFGRALDEQFF
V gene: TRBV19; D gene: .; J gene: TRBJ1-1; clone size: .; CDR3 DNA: TGTGCCAGTAGTTCCCGGGGAGGGTTGAACACTGAAGCTTTCTTT; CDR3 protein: CASSSRGGLNTEAFF
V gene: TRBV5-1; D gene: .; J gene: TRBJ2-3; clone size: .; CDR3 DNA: TGCGCCAGCAGCTTGTATCCCACAGATACGCAGTATTTT; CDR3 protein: CASSLYPTDTQYF
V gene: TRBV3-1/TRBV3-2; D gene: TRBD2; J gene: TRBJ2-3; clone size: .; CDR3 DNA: TGTGCCAGCAGCCAACTAGCGGGAGCAGATACGCAGTATTTT; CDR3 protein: CASSQLAGADTQYF
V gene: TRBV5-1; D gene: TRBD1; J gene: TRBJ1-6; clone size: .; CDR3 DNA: TGCGCCAGCAGAGGCGGACAGGGTGACTCCTATAATTCACCCCTCCACTTT; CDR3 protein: CASRGGQGDSYNSPLHF
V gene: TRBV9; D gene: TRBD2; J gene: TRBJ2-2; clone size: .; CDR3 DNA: TGTGCCAGCAATACGAACCTAGCGGGAGTTACCGGGGAGCTGTTTTTT; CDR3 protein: CASNTNLAGVTGELFF
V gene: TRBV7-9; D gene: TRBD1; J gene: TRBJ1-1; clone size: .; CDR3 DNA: TGTGCCAGCAGCGAGAATCGACAGGGCCGCGCTGAAGCTTTCTTT; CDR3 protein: CASSENRQGRAEAFF
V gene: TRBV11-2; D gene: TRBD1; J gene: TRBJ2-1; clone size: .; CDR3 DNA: TGTGCCAGCAGCTTGGACAGGGGTGATGAGCAGTTCTTC; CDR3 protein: CASSLDRGDEQFF
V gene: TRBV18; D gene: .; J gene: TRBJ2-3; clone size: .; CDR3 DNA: TGTGCCAGCTCACCAGGTCCAGGCACAGATACGCAGTATTTT; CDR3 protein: CASSPGPGTDTQYF
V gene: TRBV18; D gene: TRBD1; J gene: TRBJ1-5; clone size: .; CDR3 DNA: TGTGCCAGCTCACTCGACAGGGAACAGCCCCAGCATTTT; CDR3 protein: CASSLDREQPQHF
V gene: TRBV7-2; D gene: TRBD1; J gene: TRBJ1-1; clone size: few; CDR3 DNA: TGTGCCAGCAGCTTCCAACCGGGGACAGAAGAAGCTTTCTTT; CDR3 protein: CASSFQPGTEEAFF
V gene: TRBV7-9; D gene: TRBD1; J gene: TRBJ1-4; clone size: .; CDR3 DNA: TGTGCCAGCAGCCGGGACAGGGTAGATGAAAAACTGTTTTTT; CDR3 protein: CASSRDRVDEKLFF
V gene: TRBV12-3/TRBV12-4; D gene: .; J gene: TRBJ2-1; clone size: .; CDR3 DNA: TGTGCCAGCAGTTTCTCTAGCGCCAATGAGCAGTTCTTC; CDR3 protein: CASSFSSANEQFF
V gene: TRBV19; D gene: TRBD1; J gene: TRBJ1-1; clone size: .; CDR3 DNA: TGTGCCAGTAGCCCGACAGGGGGCGCCGGGAACACTGAAGCTTTCTTT; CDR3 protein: CASSPTGGAGNTEAFF
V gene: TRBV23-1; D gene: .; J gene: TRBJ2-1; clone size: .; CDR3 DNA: TGCGCCGGTACCGACAGGAGCTCCTACAATGAGCAGTTCTTC; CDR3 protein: CAGTDRSSYNEQFF
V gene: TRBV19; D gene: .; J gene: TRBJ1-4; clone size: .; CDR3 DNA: TGTGCCAGTAGTATGACAGGCTCGACTAATGAAAAACTGTTTTTT; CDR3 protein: CASSMTGSTNEKLFF
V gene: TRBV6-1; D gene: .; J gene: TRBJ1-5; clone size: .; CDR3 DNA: TGTGCCAGCAGTACCAGGGGATCGAGCAATCAGCCCCAGCATTTT; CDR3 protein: CASSTRGSSNQPQHF
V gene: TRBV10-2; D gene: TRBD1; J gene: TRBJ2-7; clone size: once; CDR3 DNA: TGCGCCAGCCTTGACAGGGTTATGATGGGCGAGCAGTACTTC; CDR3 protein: CASLDRVMMGEQYF
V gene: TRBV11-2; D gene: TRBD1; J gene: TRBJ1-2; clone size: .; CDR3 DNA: TGTGCCAGCAGCTTCTCCGACTCAGGGGGCCCCACCTTC; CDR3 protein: CASSFSDSGGPTF
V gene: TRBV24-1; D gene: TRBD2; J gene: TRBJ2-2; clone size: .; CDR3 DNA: TGTGCCACCAGTGATCCGACTAGCGGGAGGCCCGGGGAGCTGTTTTTT; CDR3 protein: CATSDPTSGRPGELFF
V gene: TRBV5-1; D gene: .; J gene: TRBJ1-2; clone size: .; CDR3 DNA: TGCGCCAGCAGCTCGGATGTGGGACTCCCGGGAACGGGCTACACCTTC; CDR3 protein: CASSSDVGLPGTGYTF
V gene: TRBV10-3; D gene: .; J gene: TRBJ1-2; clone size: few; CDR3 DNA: TGTGCCATCAGTGCAGGGAACTATGGCTACACCTTC; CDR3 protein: CAISAGNYGYTF
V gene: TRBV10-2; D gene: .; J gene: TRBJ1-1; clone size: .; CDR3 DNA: TGCGCCTCCTCCTACGGGAACACTGAAGCTTTCTTT; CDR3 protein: CASSYGNTEAFF
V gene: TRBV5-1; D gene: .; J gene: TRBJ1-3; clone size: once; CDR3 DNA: TGCGCCAGCAGCTTGGGCTTCGGGACACCCTCTGGAAACACCATATATTTT; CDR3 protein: CASSLGFGTPSGNTIYF
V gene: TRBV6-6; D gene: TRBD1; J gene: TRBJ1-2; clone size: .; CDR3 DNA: TGTGCCACCCGGGACAGGGGGCGCGGTGGCTACACCTTC; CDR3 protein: CATRDRGRGGYTF